Shown below are 12 T cell receptor beta chains from a single sample sequenced in a study of T cell clones after liver transplantation. Assay: immunoSEQ multiplex PCR; the TCRdb copy retains only in-frame clones and omits some. The data contain approximately 6,000 clones, over 75% of them seen just once; the ten biggest clones take up about a third. The material sequenced was CD8+ T cells from blood, taken before liver transplant. The receptors shown here come from a human donor who received a liver transplant.

J is TRBJ1-5 and V is TRBV5-3; no firm D call. TRBV5-3 is labeled an ORF, and its function is uncertain. The V end lost 2 bases, the J end lost 6 bases, and 12 bases lay between the germline ends. The CDR3 runs 14 residues. The CDR3 DNA reads TGTGCCAGAAGCTTAAACATGTGGCCTCAGCCCCAGCATTTT. Its protein product is CARSLNMWPQPQHF.

This CDR3 is CASSLSGRMNTEAFF. CDR3 DNA sequence: TGTGCCAGCAGTTTATCGGGACGGATGAACACTGAAGCTTTCTTT. This chain connects TRBV28 to TRBJ1-1, with D maybe TRBD1 (5 bases). The CDR3 loop spans 15 amino acids. V lost 1 base to trimming and J lost 0 bases, with 9 bases between them. The germline gives CDR1 MDHEN, CDR2 SYDVKM.

J is TRBJ2-1 and V is TRBV4-1; D possibly corresponds to TRBD2 (5 bases). Germline CDR1 reads MGHRA; CDR2 reads YSYEKL. The ends were cut back, 1 base at V and 2 bases at J, with 6 bases in the middle. The CDR3 totals 14 residues. This CDR3 is CASSQVATYNEQFF. The CDR3 DNA reads TGCGCCAGCAGCCAAGTAGCGACCTACAATGAGCAGTTCTTC.

The chain employs TRBV5-1 and TRBJ1-1, with D possibly TRBD1 on 6 matching bases. CDR1 and CDR2 from the germline V gene are SGHRS and YFSETQ. V lost 0 bases and J 0 bases, leaving 9 bases between the germline ends. CDR3 size: 15 residues. The CDR3, as DNA: TGCGCCAGCAGCTTGGACAGGGAAATGAACACTGAAGCTTTCTTT. The encoded protein is CASSLDREMNTEAFF. The full variable domain, completed using reference TRBV5-1 and TRBJ1-1, is KAGVTQTPRYLIKTRGQQVTLSCSPISGHRSVSWYQQTPGQGLQFLFEYFSETQRNKGNFPGRFSGRQFSNSRSEMNVSTLELGDSALYLCASSLDREMNTEAFFGQGTRLTVV.

The chain uses TRBV7-6 and TRBJ1-1; the D gene is possibly TRBD1 (6 bases). The CDR3 sequence is 14 residues long. Trimming took off 4 bases at V and 1 base at J, with 10 bases between the two ends. CDR1 SGHVS and CDR2 FNYEAQ come from the germline V gene. CDR3 residues: CASSSPGANTEAFF. CDR3 nucleotides: TGTGCCAGCAGCTCTCCGGGGGCGAACACTGAAGCTTTCTTT.

The chain links TRBV6-1 to TRBJ2-7, with a weak D call TRBD1 (5 bases). CDR3 size: 14 residues. Germline loops: CDR1 MNHNS, CDR2 SASEGT. Trimming pared 2 bases from V and 5 bases from J, leaving 13 bases between. Written as DNA, the CDR3 is TGTGCCAGCAGTGAAATCGGTAGCAGGGACGAGCAGTACTTC. As protein: CASSEIGSRDEQYF.

Turning to this clone: At one boundary the junction diverges from the germline segment, which might be a read error. This chain uses TRBV7-9 with TRBJ1-1; D remains unclear. This CDR3 has 10 amino acids. Germline CDR1 SEHNR, CDR2 FQNEAQ (reference sequence). The CDR3 sequence is CASSRGGVSF. CDR3 nucleotide sequence: TGTGCCAGCAGCCGCGGTGGAGTCAGCTTT.

The chain couples TRBV7-9 to TRBJ2-5; 12 nucleotides align to TRBD2. V was pared by 6 bases and J by 5 bases, with 16 bases of the junction left unmatched. CDR3 length equals 18 residues. Germline V CDR1 and CDR2: SEHNR, FQNEAQ (reference sequence). The CDR3 protein is CASSSPLAGGDSAETQYF. In nucleotides, the CDR3 is TGTGCCAGCAGTTCCCCTCTAGCGGGGGGGGACTCGGCTGAGACCCAGTACTTC.

This clone has a handful of counts. The rearrangement links TRBV5-1 to TRBJ1-1, with D possibly being TRBD1 (6 bases). V was trimmed by 4 bases and J by 4 bases, leaving 8 bases between them. The CDR3 contains 12 residues. CDR1 is SGHRS and CDR2 is YFSETQ in the germline V gene. Written as DNA, the CDR3 is TGCGCCAGCAGCGCGGACAGCACTGAAGCTTTCTTT. Its protein is CASSADSTEAFF.

The chain combines TRBV19 with TRBJ2-7; D could derive from TRBD1 or TRBD2 (6 bases each). Trimming removed 1 base at V and 4 bases at J, with 14 bases between. The CDR3 length is 15 residues. CDR1 and CDR2 (germline): LNHDA, SQIVND (reference sequence). CDR3 coding DNA: TGTGCCAGTAGTATAGCGACGGGGGCCGGTTACGAGCAGTACTTC. Translated: CASSIATGAGYEQYF.

This chain connects TRBV29-1 to TRBJ2-6; the D call may be TRBD1 or TRBD2 (5 bases each). Trimming left V 4 bases short and J 0 bases short, with 10 bases between. This CDR3 spans 15 amino acids. Germline V gene data show CDR1 as SQVTM and CDR2 as ANQGSEA. The chain's CDR3 is CSVGGTVSGANVLTF. The CDR3 DNA reads as TGCAGCGTTGGTGGGACGGTCTCTGGGGCCAACGTCCTGACTTTC. The full variable domain, completed using reference TRBV29-1 and TRBJ2-6, is SAVISQKPSRDICQRGTSLTIQCQVDSQVTMMFWYRQQPGQSLTLIATANQGSEATYESGFVIDKFPISRPNLTFSTLTVSNMSPEDSSIYLCSVGGTVSGANVLTFGAGSRLTVL.

The chain joins TRBV28 to TRBJ2-5; no clear D gene. Trimming removed 1 base from V and 5 bases from J, with 8 bases in between. Germline V lookup: CDR1 MDHEN, CDR2 SYDVKM. The CDR3 runs to 13 residues. CDR3 sequence (DNA): TGTGCCAGCAGTTTATCCCTAGTGGAGACCCAGTACTTC. Translating gives CASSLSLVETQYF.